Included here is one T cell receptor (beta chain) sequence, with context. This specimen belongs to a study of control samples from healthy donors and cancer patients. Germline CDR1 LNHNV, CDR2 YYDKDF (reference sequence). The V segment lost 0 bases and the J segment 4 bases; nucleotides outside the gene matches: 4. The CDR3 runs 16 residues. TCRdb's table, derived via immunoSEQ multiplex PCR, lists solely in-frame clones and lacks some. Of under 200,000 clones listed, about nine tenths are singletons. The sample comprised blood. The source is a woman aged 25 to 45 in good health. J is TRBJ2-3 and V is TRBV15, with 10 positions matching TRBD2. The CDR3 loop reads CATSRDASGGPDTQYF. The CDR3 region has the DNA TGTGCCACCAGCAGAGATGCTAGCGGGGGCCCAGATACGCAGTATTTT. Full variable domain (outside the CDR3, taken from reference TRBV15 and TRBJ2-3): DAMVIQNPRYQVTQFGKPVTLSCSQTLNHNVMYWYQQKSSQAPKLLFHYYDKDFNNEADTPDNFQSRRPNTSFCFLDIRSPGLGDTAMYLCATSRDASGGPDTQYFGPGTRLTVL.